The clone carrying this T cell receptor (beta chain) occurred a few times. No antigen is known for it. With 4 bases removed from V and 2 bases from J, the gap between germline ends came to 12 bases. The CDR3 covers 14 residues. Germline assignment: CDR1 MDHEN and CDR2 SYDVKM. The data belong to a study of T-cell reconstitution after alpha-beta-depleted transplantation in children. Study-level findings and limits: Elevated TCRbeta diversity at day 60 was traced, in some patients, to surviving recipient T cells and thymic progenitors. At the one-year point after transplant, T-cell counts and TCRbeta diversity were found to come mostly from T cells that had been newly produced. Reportedly, alpha-beta T cells present about two months post-transplant originated from several hundred expanded clones of graft origin.

Unique molecular identifiers tagged the TCRbeta library. In TCRdb, the PCR reads were re-called with MiXCR into one record per CDR3 protein. Seen here are just under 350,000 distinct CDR3 sequences, about a sixth observed once, and the top ten hold about 41%. This sequence joins TRBV28 and TRBJ2-7, with D uncertain. The TCR comes from a male patient aged 2 to 9 who had a stem cell transplant for acute lymphoblastic leukemia, so the T cells may come from the graft donor. The sequencing here drew on PBMCs, mostly from graft donor cells, taken 360 days after TCRalphabeta/CD19-depleted stem cell transplant. The CDR3 DNA follows: TGTGCCAGCAGTTGGGAATTAGGCCCCTACGAGCAGTACTTC. Amino acids: CASSWELGPYEQYF.